The 8 T cell receptor beta chains listed next were all sequenced from one sample in a study of blood T cell repertoires in COVID-19. The data were produced by immunoSEQ multiplex PCR, yet TCRdb's version contains in-frame clones alone and is incomplete. The table includes tens of thousands of clones, approximately 80% detected once. The sequencing sample was made of peripheral blood. The source is a man in his fifties with active or convalescent COVID-19.

This chain's CDR3 is CASSLEGLYEQFF. The CDR3 bases are TGTGCCAGCAGCTTGGAAGGACTTTATGAGCAGTTCTTC. This sequence joins TRBV5-5 and TRBJ2-1; TRBD2 might be the D (5 bases). The CDR3 contains 13 residues. V was pared by 0 bases and J by 8 bases, with 9 bases between. CDR1 and CDR2 (germline): SGHKS, YYEKEE (reference sequence).

This clone was detected once. This sequence joins TRBV12-3 or TRBV12-4 and TRBJ2-1; TRBD1 agrees at 7 bases. V was clipped by 8 bases and J by 3 bases; unmatched bases: 4. The CDR3 is 13 residues long. The CDR3 loop is CASGQEDYNEQFF. In DNA, the CDR3 is TGTGCCAGCGGACAGGAGGACTACAATGAGCAGTTCTTC.

The rearrangement uses TRBV14 and TRBJ2-1; 11 positions agree with TRBD2. The CDR3 extends over 16 amino acids. CDR1 is SGHDN, CDR2 FVKESK, per germline. The V segment lost 4 bases and the J segment 7 bases; nucleotides outside the gene matches: 9. CDR3 protein: CASSPLGLAGRNEQFF. The CDR3 DNA is TGTGCCAGCAGCCCCTTAGGACTAGCGGGTAGAAATGAGCAGTTCTTC.

The rearrangement links TRBV6-4 to TRBJ1-6; D is unresolved. The CDR3 runs to 16 residues. The germline V gene has CDR1 MRHNA and CDR2 SNTAGT. The ends were cut back, 0 bases at V and 0 bases at J, with 6 bases in the middle. CDR3 sequence: CASSDSRISYNSPLHF. CDR3 nucleotide sequence: TGTGCCAGCAGTGACTCGAGGATCTCCTATAATTCACCCCTCCACTTT.

CDR3: CASSWGTGDTDTQYF. The CDR3 coding sequence is TGTGCCAGCAGCTGGGGGACAGGGGATACAGATACGCAGTATTTT. This chain connects TRBV5-6 to TRBJ2-3, with 10 bases fitting TRBD1. The CDR3 is made up of 15 amino acids. Germline loops: CDR1 SGHDT, CDR2 YYEEEE. Trimming cost V 3 bases and J 3 bases; bases outside gene matches: 4. Looking up the rest from reference TRBV5-6 and TRBJ2-3 gives the full variable domain: DAGVTQSPTHLIKTRGQQVTLRCSPKSGHDTVSWYQQALGQGPQFIFQYYEEEERQRGNFPDRFSGHQFPNYSSELNVNALLLGDSALYLCASSWGTGDTDTQYFGPGTRLTVL.

V gene TRBV18 combines with J gene TRBJ2-5; weak D call: TRBD2 (6 bases). CDR1 and CDR2 (germline): KGHSH, LQKENI. With 6 bases removed from V and 1 base from J, the gap between germline ends came to 12 bases. The CDR3 runs 14 residues. The CDR3 nucleotides read TGTGCCAGCTCGTCACGCGGGGCCCAAGAGACCCAGTACTTC. Its protein is CASSSRGAQETQYF.

The CDR3 region is CASSPGTSEADTQYF. In nucleotides, the CDR3 is TGCGCCAGCAGCCCCGGGACTAGCGAAGCAGATACGCAGTATTTT. The genes are TRBV5-1 and TRBJ2-3; 10 bases align to TRBD2. Trimming at V came to 4 bases and at J to 4 bases, leaving 6 bases not matched to a gene. CDR1 and CDR2 (germline): SGHRS, YFSETQ. CDR3 length equals 15 residues. The whole variable domain, filled in from reference TRBV5-1 and TRBJ2-3, reads KAGVTQTPRYLIKTRGQQVTLSCSPISGHRSVSWYQQTPGQGLQFLFEYFSETQRNKGNFPGRFSGRQFSNSRSEMNVSTLELGDSALYLCASSPGTSEADTQYFGPGTRLTVL.

The chain carries TRBV19 and TRBJ2-1; possibly TRBD1 for D (6 bases). Germline V gene data show CDR1 as LNHDA and CDR2 as SQIVND (reference sequence). Trimming left V 4 bases short and J 0 bases short, with 13 bases between. The CDR3 length is 16 residues. Here the CDR3 DNA reads TGTGCCAGTAGTACCGCCGACAGGAGCTCCTACAATGAGCAGTTCTTC. Its protein product is CASSTADRSSYNEQFF.